The clone carrying this T cell receptor (beta chain) was seen only a few times. Only in-frame clones appear in the TCRdb table, and some are missing; sequencing was by immunoSEQ multiplex PCR. The sample lists around 350,000 clones; around nine tenths were seen once. With 3 bases removed from V and 3 bases from J, the gap between germline ends came to 9 bases. Germline V CDR1 and CDR2: MNHEY, SVGEGT. The CDR3 has 13 residues. These data originate in a study of blood T cell repertoires in COVID-19. Study overall: T cells, B-cell-depleted T cells, or PBMCs provided the cDNA or gDNA that served as material.

The V and J genes are TRBV6-2 or TRBV6-3 and TRBJ2-7; D is possibly TRBD2 (5 bases). This clonotype was obtained from a human donor in a cohort sampled during active COVID-19. Sequenced material: peripheral blood. In DNA form, the CDR3 reads TGTGCCAGCAGTTATGCGGACTTCTACGAGCAGTACTTC. Its protein product is CASSYADFYEQYF.